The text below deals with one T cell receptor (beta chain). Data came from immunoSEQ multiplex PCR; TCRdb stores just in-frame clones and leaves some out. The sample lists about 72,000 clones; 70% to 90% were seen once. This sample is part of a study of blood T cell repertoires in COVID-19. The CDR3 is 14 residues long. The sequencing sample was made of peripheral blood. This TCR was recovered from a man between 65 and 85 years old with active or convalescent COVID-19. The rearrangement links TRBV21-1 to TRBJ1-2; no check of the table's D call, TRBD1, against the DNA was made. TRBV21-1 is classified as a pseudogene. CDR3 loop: CASSKATGEYGYTF. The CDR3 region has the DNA TGTGCCAGCAGCAAAGCTACAGGGGAATATGGCTACACCTTC.